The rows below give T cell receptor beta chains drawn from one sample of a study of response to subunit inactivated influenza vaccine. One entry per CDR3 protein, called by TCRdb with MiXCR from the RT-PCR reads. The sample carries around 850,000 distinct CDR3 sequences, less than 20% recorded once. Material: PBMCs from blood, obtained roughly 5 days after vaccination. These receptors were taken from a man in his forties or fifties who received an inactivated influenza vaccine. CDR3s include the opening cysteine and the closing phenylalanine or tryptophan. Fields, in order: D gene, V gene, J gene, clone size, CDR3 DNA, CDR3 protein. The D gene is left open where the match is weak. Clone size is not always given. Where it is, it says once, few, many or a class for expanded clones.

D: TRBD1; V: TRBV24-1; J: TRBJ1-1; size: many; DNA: TGTGCCACCAGAGCCACAGGGGGGACTGAAGCTTTCTTT; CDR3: CATRATGGTEAFF
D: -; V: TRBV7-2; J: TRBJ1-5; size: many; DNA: TGTGCCAGCAGCTTCTCTACGTACAATCAGCCCCAGCATTTT; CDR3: CASSFSTYNQPQHF
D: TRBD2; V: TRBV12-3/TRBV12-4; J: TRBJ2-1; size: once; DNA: TGTGCCAGCACCTCGCTAGCGGGGGGTTACAATGAGCAGTTCTTC; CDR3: CASTSLAGGYNEQFF
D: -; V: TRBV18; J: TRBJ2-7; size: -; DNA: TGTGCCAGCTCCCCGACCGGGACCTCCTTCGAGCAGTACTTC; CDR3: CASSPTGTSFEQYF
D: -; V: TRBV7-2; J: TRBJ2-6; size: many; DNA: TGTGCCAGCAGCCCTCAGGGACTTGGGGCCAACGTCCTGACTTTC; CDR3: CASSPQGLGANVLTF
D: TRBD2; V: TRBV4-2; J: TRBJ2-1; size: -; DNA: TGTGCCAGCAGCCAAGAAGCGGGGGGGCCCTACAATGAGCAGTTCTTC; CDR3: CASSQEAGGPYNEQFF
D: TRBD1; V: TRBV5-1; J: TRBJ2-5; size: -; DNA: TGCGCCAGCAGCTCCAGGACAGGGCCTGAAGAGACCCAGTACTTC; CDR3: CASSSRTGPEETQYF
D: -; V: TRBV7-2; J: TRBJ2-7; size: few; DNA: TGTGCCAGCAGCTTCCGACGCGAGCAGTACTTC; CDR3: CASSFRREQYF
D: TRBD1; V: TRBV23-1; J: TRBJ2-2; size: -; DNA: TGCGCCAGCAGTCAAAGGACAGGGGGAGAAACCGGGGAGCTGTTTTTT; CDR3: CASSQRTGGETGELFF
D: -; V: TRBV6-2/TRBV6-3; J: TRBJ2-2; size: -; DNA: TGTGCCAGCAGACAACAAGGGACGCAGAGGGGGGAGCTGTTTTTT; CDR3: CASRQQGTQRGELFF
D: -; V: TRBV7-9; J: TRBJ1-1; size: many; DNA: TGTGCCAGCAGCTTAGGACAGTGGGATATGAACACTGAAGCTTTCTTT; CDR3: CASSLGQWDMNTEAFF
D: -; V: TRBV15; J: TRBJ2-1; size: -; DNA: TGTGCCACCAGCAGAGGTACCGAGGGGGAGCAGTTCTTC; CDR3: CATSRGTEGEQFF
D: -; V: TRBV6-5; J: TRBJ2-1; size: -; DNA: TGTGCCAGCAGTTACTCTGCGGGAAGATACAATGAGCAGTTCTTC; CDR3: CASSYSAGRYNEQFF
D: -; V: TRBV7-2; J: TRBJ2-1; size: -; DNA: TGTGCCAGCAGCTTAGGGGGGCAGCGGGGATCATACAATGAGCAGTTCTTC; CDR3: CASSLGGQRGSYNEQFF
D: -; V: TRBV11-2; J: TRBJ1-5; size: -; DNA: TGTGCCAGCAGCTCAGAGTACGATCAGCCCCAGCATTTT; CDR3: CASSSEYDQPQHF
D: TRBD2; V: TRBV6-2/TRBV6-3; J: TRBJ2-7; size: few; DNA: TGTGCCAGCAGTTACTCTCATGCAGCGGGAGCGGGGGAGCAGTACTTC; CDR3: CASSYSHAAGAGEQYF
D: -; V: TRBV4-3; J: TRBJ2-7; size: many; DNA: TGTGCCAGCAGCCAAGATGTGGGGTACGAGCAGTACTTC; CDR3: CASSQDVGYEQYF
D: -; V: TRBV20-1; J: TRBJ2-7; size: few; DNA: TGCAGTGCTAGAGATTTTGGGGGCGGCTACGAGCAGTACTTC; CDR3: CSARDFGGGYEQYF
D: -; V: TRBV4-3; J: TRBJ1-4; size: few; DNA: TGCGCCAGCAGCCCTAGTTGGGGTTCTGAAAAACTGTTTTTT; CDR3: CASSPSWGSEKLFF
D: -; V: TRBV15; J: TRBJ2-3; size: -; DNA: TGTGCCACCAGTCCCCGGGCAGATACGCAGTATTTT; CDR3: CATSPRADTQYF
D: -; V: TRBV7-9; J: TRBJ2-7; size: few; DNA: TGTGCCAGTACCAGGGGTCTTGACGAGCAGTACTTC; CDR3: CASTRGLDEQYF
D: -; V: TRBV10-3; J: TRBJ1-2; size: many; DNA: TGTGCCATCAGTGAATTCATCCGGTACGGCTACACCTTC; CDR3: CAISEFIRYGYTF
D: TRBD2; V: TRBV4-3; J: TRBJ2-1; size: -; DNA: TGCGCCAGCAGCCAAGAACTAGCGAACAATGAGCAGTTCTTC; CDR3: CASSQELANNEQFF
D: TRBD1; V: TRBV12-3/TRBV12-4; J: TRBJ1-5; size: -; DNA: TGTGCCAGCAGCCCCGGGACAGGGGGGCATCAGCCCCAGCATTTT; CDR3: CASSPGTGGHQPQHF
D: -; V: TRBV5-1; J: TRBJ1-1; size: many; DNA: TGCGCCAGCAGCCCCCTGGGCGAGAGTACAGAAGCTTTCTTT; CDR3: CASSPLGESTEAFF
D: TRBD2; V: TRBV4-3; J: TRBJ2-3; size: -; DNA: TGCGCCAGCAGCCAAGAGAGCGGGGGCCACACAGATACGCAGTATTTT; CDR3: CASSQESGGHTDTQYF
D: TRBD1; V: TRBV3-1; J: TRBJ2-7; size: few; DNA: TGTGCCAGCAGCTACTGGCGGGACAGGGGGACTCGGGGGCAGTACTTC; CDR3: CASSYWRDRGTRGQYF
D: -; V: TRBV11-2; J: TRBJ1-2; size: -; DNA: TGTGCCAGCAGCTTAGAGGACCTAGAGGGCTACACCTTC; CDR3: CASSLEDLEGYTF
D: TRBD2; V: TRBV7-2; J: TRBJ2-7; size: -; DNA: TGTGCCAGCAGCTTAGCGGGAACTAGCGGGGGGTCACCCTACGAGCAGTACTTC; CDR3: CASSLAGTSGGSPYEQYF